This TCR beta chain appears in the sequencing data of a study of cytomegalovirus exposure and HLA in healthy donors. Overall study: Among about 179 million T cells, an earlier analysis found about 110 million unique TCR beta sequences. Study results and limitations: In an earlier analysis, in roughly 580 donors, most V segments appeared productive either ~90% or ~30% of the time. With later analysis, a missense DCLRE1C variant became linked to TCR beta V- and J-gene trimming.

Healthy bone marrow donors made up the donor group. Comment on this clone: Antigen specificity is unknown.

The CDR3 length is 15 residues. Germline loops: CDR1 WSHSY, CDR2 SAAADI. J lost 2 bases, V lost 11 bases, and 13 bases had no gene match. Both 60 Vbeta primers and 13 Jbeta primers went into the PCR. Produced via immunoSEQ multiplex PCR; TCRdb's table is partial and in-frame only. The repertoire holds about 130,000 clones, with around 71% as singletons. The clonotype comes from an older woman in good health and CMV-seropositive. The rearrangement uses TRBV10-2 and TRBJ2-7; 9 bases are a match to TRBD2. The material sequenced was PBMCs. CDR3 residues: CAAMDSGGQTYEQYF. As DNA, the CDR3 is TGCGCCGCTATGGATAGCGGGGGCCAAACCTACGAGCAGTACTTC.